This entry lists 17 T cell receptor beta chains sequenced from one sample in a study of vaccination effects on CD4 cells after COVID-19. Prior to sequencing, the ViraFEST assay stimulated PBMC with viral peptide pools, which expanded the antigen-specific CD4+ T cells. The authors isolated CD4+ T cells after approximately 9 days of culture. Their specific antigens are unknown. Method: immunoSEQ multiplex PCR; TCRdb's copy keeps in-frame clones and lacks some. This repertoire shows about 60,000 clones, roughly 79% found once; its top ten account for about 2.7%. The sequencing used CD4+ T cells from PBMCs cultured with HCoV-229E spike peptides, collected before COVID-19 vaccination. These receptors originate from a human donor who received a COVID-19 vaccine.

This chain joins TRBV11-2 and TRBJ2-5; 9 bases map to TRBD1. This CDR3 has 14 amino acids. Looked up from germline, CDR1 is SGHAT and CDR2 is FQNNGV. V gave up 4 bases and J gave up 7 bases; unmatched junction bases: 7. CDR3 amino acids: CASSSKTGGATQYF. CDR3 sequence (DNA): TGTGCCAGCAGCTCAAAGACAGGGGGTGCGACCCAGTACTTC.

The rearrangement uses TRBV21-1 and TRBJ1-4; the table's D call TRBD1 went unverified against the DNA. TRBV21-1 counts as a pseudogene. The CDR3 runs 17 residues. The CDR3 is CASSHFRSADNPKKLFF. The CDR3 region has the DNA TGTGCCAGCAGCCACTTCCGGTCCGCCGACAACCCTAAAAAACTGTTTTTT.

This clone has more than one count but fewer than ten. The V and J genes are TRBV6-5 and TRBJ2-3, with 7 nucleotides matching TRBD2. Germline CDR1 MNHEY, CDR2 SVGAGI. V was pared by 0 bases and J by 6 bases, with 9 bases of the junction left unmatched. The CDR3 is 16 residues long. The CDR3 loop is CASSYSLATLVDTQYF. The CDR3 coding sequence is TGTGCCAGCAGTTACTCACTAGCGACCCTTGTGGATACGCAGTATTTT.

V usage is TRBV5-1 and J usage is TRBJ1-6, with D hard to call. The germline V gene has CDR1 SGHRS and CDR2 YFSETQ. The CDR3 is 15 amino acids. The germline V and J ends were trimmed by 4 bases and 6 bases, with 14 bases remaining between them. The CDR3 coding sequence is TGCGCCAGCAGCCCACAAGGCCCCCTTAATTCACCCCTCCACTTT. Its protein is CASSPQGPLNSPLHF.

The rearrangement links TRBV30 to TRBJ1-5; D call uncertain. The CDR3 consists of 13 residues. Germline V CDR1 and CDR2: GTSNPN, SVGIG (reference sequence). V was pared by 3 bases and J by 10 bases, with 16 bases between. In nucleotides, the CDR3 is TGTGCCTGGAGGGACGGGGTTGAGGGACCCCAGCATTTT. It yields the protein CAWRDGVEGPQHF. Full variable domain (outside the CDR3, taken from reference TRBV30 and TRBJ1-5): SQTIHQWPATLVQPVGSPLSLECTVEGTSNPNLYWYRQAAGRGLQLLFYSVGIGQISSEVPQNLSASRPQDRQFILSSKKLLLSDSGFYLCAWRDGVEGPQHFGDGTRLSIL.

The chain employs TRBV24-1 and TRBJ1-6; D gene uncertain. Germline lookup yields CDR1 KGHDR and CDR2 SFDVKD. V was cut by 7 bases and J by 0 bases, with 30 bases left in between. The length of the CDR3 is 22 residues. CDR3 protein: CATREGKRPLVRPSSYNSPLHF. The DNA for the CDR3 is TGTGCCACCAGGGAAGGGAAAAGACCGCTCGTCCGTCCAAGCTCCTATAATTCACCCCTCCACTTT.

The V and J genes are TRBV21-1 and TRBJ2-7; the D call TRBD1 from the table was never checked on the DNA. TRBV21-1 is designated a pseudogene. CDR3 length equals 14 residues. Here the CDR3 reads CASSLSGTIGEQYV. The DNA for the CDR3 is TGTGCCAGCAGCTTATCCGGGACAATCGGCGAGCAGTACGTC.

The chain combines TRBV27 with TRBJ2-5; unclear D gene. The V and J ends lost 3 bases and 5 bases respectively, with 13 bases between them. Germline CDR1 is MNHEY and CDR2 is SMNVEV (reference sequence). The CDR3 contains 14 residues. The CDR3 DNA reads TGTGCCAGCAGTTTCCTTAGGGTGAGGGAGACCCAGTACTTC. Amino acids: CASSFLRVRETQYF.

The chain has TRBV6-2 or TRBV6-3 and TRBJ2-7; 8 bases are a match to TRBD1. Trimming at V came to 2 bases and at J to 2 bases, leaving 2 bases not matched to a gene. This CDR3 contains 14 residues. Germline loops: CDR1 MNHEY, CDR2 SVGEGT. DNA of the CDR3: TGTGCCAGCAGTTACCGACAGGGGACCTACGAGCAGTACGTC. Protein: CASSYRQGTYEQYV.

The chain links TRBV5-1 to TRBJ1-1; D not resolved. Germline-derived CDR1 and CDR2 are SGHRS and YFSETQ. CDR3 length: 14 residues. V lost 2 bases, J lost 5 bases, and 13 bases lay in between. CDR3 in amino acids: CASSFFEGETEAFF. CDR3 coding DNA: TGCGCCAGCAGCTTCTTTGAGGGAGAAACTGAAGCTTTCTTT.

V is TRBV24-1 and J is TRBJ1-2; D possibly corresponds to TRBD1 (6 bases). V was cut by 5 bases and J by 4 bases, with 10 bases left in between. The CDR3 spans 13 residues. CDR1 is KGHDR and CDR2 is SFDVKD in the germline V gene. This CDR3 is CATSGQGTYGYTF. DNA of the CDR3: TGTGCCACCAGTGGGCAGGGGACCTATGGCTACACCTTC.

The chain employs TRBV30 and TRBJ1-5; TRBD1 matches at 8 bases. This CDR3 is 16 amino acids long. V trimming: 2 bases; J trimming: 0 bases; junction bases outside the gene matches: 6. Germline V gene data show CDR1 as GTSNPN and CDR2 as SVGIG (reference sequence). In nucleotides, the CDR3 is TGTGCCTGGAGTTTCCGGACAGGGAATAGCAATCAGCCCCAGCATTTT. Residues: CAWSFRTGNSNQPQHF. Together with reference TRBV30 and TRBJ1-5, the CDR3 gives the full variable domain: SQTIHQWPATLVQPVGSPLSLECTVEGTSNPNLYWYRQAAGRGLQLLFYSVGIGQISSEVPQNLSASRPQDRQFILSSKKLLLSDSGFYLCAWSFRTGNSNQPQHFGDGTRLSIL.

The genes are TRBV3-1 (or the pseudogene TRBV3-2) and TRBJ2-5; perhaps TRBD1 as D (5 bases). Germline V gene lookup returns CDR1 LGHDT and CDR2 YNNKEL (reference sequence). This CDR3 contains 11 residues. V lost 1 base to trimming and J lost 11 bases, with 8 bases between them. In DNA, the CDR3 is TGTGCCAGCAGCCAAGTTCAGGGTCAGTACTTC. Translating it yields CASSQVQGQYF.

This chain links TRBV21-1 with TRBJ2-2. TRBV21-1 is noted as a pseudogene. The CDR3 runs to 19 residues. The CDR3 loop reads CASSKAGRAEPLNTGELFF. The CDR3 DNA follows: TGTGCCAGCAGCAAAGCGGGGCGGGCAGAACCTTTGAACACCGGGGAGCTGTTTTTT.

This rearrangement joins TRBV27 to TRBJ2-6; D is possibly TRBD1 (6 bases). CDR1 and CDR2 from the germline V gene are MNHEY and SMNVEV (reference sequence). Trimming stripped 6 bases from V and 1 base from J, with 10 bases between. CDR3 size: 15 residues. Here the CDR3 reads CASRATGSGANVLTF. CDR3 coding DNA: TGTGCCAGCAGGGCTACAGGGTCTGGGGCCAACGTCCTGACTTTC.

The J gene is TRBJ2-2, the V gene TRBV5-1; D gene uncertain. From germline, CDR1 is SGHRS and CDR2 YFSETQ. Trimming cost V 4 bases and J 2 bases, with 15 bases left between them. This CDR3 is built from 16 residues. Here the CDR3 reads CASSLPGTTNTGELFF. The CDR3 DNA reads TGCGCCAGCAGCCTTCCAGGAACCACAAACACCGGGGAGCTGTTTTTT.

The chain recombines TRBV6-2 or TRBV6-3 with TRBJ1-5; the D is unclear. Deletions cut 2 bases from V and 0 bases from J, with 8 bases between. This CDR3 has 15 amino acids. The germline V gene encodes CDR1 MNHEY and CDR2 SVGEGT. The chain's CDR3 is CASSYGQYSNQPQHF. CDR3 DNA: TGTGCCAGCAGTTACGGTCAGTATAGCAATCAGCCCCAGCATTTT.